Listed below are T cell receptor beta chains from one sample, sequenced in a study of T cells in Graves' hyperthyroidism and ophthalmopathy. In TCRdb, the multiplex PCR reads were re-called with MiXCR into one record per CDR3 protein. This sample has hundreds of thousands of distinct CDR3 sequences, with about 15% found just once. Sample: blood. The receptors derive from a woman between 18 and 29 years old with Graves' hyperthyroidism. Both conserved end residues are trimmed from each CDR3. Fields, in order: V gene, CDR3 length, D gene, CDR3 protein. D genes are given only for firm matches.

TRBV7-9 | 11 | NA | ASSAFSSGELF
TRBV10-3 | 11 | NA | AISESEPPKQY
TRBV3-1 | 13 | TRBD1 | ASSLTGVSMFEQF
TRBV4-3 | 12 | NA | ASSHTGGGTEAF
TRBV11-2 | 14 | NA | ASSSIAHRITDTQY
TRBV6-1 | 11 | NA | ASSLDTQQPQH
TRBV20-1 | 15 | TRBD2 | SAEPGTSGSREETQY
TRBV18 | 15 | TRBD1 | ASSRGTGFLWASGYT
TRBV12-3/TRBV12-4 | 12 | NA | ASTLLGGNNEQF
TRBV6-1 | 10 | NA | ASSVQGRGYT
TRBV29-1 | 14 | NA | SVSREAEENGYGYT
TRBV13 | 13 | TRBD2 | ASSTGTSGIHEQY
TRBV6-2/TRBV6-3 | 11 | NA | ASSYSFFNEQY
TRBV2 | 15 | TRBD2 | ASRRVVTSGSSYEQY
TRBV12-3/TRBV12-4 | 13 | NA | ASSPGYATNEKLF
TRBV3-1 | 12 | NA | ASSQVLGLYEQY
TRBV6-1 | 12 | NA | ASSEGGMSTEAF
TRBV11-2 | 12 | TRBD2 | ASSGRLAAYEQY
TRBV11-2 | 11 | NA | ASSGTGYDEQY
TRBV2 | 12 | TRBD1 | ASSRGQGEDGYT
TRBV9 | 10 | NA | ASSNTGDEQF
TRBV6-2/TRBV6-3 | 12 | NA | ASSRQTHYNEQF
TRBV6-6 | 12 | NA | ASSYLSGNTEAF
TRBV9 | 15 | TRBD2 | ASSPSPLAGGPYEQY
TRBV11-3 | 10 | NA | ASSLADHEQF
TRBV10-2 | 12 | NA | ATRDGTPPGELF
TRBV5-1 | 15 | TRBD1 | ASSFPTGQGNTGELF
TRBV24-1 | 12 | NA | ATSTSGFNQPQH
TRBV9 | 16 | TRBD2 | ASSGLSGASGDQETQY
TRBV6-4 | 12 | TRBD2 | ASSVTSGKGELF
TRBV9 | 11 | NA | ASGGGRVETQY
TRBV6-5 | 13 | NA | ASSYSAGSSYEQY
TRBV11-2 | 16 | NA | ASSLEIGFSGNYNEQF
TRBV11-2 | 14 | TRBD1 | ASSQTTGGWNNEQF
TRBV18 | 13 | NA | ASSPGGDWLYEQY
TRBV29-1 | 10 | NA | SGYAGDEKLF
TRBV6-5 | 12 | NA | ASSYSRGSYEQF
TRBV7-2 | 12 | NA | ASSLYRERETQY
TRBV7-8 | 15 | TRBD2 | ASSLGLLARHTDTQY
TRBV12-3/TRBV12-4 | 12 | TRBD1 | ASRRYRGRNGYT
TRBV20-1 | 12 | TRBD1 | SARGQGQGNTIY
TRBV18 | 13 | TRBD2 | ASSLPGLAIYEQY
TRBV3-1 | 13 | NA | ASSQEAGQSYEQY
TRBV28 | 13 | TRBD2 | ASRDGLAGSYEQF
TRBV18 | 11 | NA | ASSPTATNEQF
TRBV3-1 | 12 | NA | ASSQALGADTQY
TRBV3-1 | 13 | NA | ASSQGLSSYNEQF
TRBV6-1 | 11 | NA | ASTQGTGNTIY
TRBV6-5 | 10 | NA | ASSYMGQPQH
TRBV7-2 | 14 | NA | ASSERGGTHTDTQY